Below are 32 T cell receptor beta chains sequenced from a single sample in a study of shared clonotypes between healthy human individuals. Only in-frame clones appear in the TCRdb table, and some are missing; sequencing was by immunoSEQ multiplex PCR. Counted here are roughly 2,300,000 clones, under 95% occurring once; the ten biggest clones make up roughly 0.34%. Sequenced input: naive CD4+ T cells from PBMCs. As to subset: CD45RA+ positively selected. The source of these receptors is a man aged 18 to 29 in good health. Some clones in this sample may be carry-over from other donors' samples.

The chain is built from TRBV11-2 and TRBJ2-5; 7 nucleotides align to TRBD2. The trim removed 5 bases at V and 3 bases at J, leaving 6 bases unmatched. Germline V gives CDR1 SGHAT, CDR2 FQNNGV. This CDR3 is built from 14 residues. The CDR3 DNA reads TGTGCCAGCAGCCCTAGGACTAGAAAAGAGACCCAGTACTTC. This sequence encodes CASSPRTRKETQYF.

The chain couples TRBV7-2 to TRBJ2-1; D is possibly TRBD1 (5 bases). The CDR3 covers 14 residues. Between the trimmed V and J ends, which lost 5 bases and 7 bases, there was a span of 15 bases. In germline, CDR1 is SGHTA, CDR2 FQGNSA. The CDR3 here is CASSPDSGRNEQFF. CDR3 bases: TGTGCCAGCAGCCCCGATTCAGGGCGGAATGAGCAGTTCTTC.

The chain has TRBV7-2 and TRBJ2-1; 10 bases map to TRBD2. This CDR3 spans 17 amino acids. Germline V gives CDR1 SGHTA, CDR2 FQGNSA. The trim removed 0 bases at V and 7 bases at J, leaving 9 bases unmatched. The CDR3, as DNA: TGTGCCAGCAGCTTAGCCTCTCGGGAAGCGGGAGGGAATGAGCAGTTCTTC. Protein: CASSLASREAGGNEQFF. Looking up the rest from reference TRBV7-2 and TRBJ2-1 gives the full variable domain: GAGVSQSPSNKVTEKGKDVELRCDPISGHTALYWYRQSLGQGLEFLIYFQGNSAPDKSGLPSDRFSAERTGGSVSTLTIQRTQQEDSAVYLCASSLASREAGGNEQFFGPGTRLTVL.

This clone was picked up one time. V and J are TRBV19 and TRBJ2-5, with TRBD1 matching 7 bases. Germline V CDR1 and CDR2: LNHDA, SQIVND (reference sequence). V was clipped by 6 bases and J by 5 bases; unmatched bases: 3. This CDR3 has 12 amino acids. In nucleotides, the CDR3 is TGTGCCAGTAGCCCACAGGGGGAGACCCAGTACTTC. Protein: CASSPQGETQYF.

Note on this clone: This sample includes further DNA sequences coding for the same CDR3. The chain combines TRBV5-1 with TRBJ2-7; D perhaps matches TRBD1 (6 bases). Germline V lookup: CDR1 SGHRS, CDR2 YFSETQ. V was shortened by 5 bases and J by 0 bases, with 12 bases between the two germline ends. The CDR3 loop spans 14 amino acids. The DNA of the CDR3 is TGCGCCAGCAGTCTTAGCAGGGGCTCCTACGAGCAGTACTTC. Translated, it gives CASSLSRGSYEQYF. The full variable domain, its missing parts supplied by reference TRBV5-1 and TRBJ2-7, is KAGVTQTPRYLIKTRGQQVTLSCSPISGHRSVSWYQQTPGQGLQFLFEYFSETQRNKGNFPGRFSGRQFSNSRSEMNVSTLELGDSALYLCASSLSRGSYEQYFGPGTRLTVT.

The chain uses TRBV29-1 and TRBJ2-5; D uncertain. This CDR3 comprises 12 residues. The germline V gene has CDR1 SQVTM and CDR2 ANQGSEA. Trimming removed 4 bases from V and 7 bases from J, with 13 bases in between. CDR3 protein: CSVAPPSGTQYF. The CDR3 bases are TGCAGCGTTGCCCCTCCCTCGGGGACCCAGTACTTC. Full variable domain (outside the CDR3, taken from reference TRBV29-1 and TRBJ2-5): SAVISQKPSRDICQRGTSLTIQCQVDSQVTMMFWYRQQPGQSLTLIATANQGSEATYESGFVIDKFPISRPNLTFSTLTVSNMSPEDSSIYLCSVAPPSGTQYFGPGTRLLVL.

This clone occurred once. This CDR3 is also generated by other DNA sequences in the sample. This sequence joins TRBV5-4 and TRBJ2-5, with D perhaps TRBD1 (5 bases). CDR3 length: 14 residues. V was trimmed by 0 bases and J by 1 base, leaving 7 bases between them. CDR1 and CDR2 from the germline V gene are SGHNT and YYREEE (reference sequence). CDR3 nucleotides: TGTGCCAGCAGCTTGGACAGGCTCCAAGAGACCCAGTACTTC. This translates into CASSLDRLQETQYF.

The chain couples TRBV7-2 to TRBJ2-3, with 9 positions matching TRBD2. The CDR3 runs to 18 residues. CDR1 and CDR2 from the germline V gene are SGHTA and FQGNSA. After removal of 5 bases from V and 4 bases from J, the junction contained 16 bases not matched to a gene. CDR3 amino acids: CASSNSGSGWGRADTQYF. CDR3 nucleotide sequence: TGTGCCAGCAGCAATAGCGGGAGCGGGTGGGGGAGGGCAGATACGCAGTATTTT. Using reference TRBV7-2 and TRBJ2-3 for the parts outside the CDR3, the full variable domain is GAGVSQSPSNKVTEKGKDVELRCDPISGHTALYWYRQSLGQGLEFLIYFQGNSAPDKSGLPSDRFSAERTGGSVSTLTIQRTQQEDSAVYLCASSNSGSGWGRADTQYFGPGTRLTVL.

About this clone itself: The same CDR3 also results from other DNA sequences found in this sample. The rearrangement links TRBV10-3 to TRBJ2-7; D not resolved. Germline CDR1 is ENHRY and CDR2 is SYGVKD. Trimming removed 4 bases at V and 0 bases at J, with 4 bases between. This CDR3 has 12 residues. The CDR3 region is CAISGSSYEQYF. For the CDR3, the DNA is TGTGCCATCAGTGGGAGCTCCTACGAGCAGTACTTC.

CDR3 amino acids: CASSSANSAGGSYEQYF. CDR3 DNA: TGTGCCAGCAGCTCCGCCAATTCGGCAGGTGGGTCGTACGAGCAGTACTTC. The rearrangement links TRBV7-9 to TRBJ2-7; D is unresolved. Germline V gene lookup returns CDR1 SEHNR and CDR2 FQNEAQ (reference sequence). This CDR3 comprises 17 residues. Trimming cost V 4 bases and J 4 bases, with 23 bases left between them.

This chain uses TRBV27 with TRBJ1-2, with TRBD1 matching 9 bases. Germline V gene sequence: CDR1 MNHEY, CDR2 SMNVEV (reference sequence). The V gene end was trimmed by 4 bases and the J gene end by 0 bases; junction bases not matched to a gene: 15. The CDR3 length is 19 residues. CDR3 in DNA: TGTGCCAGCAGTTCGGTTTGGGGACAGGGAGCGGGTACTAACTATGGCTACACCTTC. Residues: CASSSVWGQGAGTNYGYTF.

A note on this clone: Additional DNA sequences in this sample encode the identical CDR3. The CDR3: CASSPGLAVNTGELFF. The CDR3 bases are TGTGCCAGCTCACCAGGGTTAGCGGTGAACACCGGGGAGCTGTTTTTT. J is TRBJ2-2 and V is TRBV18; a possible D gene is TRBD2 (6 bases). Deletions cut 2 bases from V and 1 base from J, with 11 bases between. CDR3 length: 16 amino acids. Germline CDR1 and CDR2: KGHSH and LQKENI.

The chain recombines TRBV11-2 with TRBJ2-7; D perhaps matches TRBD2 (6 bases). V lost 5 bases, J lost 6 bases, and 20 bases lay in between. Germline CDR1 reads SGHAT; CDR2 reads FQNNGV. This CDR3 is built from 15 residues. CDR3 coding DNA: TGTGCCAGCAGCGTCCCCGGGAGTCCGGCTACCGAGCAGTACTTC. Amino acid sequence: CASSVPGSPATEQYF.

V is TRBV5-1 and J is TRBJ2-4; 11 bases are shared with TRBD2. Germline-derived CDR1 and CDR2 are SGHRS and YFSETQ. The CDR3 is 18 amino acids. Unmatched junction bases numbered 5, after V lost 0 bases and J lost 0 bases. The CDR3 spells CASSLGTSGSLAKNIQYF. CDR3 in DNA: TGCGCCAGCAGCTTGGGGACTAGCGGGTCCTTAGCCAAAAACATTCAGTACTTC.

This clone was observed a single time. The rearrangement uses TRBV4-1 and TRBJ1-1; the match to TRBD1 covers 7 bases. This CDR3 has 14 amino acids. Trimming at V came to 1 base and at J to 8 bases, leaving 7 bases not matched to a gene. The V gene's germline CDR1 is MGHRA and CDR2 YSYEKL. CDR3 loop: CASSQGDRLVEAFF. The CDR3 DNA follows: TGCGCCAGCAGCCAAGGGGACAGACTGGTAGAAGCTTTCTTT.

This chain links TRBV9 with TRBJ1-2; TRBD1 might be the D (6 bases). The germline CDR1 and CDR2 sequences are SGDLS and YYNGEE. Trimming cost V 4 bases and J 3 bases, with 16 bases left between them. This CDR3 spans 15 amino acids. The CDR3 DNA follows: TGTGCCAGCAGCTCTACAGGGTCCTCTTACTATGGCTACACCTTC. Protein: CASSSTGSSYYGYTF.

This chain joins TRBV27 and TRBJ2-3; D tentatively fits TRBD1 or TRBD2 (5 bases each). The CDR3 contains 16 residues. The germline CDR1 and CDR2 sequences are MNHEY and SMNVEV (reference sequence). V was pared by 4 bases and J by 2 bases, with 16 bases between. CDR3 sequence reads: CASSSGRGLTTDTQYF. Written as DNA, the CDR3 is TGTGCCAGCAGTTCGGGCCGGGGCCTGACCACAGATACGCAGTATTTT.

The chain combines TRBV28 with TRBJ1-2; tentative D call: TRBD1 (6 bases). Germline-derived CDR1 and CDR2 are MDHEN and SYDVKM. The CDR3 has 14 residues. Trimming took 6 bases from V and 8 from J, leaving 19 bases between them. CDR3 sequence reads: CASSFGTSKPGYTF. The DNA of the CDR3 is TGTGCCAGCAGCTTCGGGACAAGTAAGCCGGGCTACACCTTC.

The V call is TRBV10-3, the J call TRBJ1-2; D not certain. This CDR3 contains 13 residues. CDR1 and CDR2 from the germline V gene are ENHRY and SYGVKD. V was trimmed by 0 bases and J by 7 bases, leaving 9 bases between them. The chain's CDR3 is CAISESGSSGYTF. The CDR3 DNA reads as TGTGCCATCAGTGAGTCGGGGAGTTCTGGCTACACCTTC.

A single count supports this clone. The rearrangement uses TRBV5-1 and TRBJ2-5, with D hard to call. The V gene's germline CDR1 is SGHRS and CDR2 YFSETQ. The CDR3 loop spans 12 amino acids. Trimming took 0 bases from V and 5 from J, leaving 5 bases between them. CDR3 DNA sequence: TGCGCCAGCAGCTTGGACACGGAGACCCAGTACTTC. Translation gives CASSLDTETQYF.

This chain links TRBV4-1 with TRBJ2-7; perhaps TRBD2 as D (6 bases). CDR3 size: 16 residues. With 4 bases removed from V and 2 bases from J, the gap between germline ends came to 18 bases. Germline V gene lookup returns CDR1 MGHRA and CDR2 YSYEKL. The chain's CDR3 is CASSRLWGGDPYEQYF. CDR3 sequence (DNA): TGCGCCAGCAGCCGGCTTTGGGGCGGGGATCCCTACGAGCAGTACTTC.

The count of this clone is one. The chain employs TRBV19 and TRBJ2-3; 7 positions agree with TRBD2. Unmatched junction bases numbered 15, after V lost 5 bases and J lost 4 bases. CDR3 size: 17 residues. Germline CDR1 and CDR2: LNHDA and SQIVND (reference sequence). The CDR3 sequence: CASSGLELISSADTQYF. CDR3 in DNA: TGTGCCAGTAGTGGACTAGAGTTAATTAGCTCCGCAGATACGCAGTATTTT.

The CDR3 sequence: CASSFDRDLLRDEQFF. The CDR3 bases are TGTGCCAGCAGCTTTGATCGGGACCTTTTACGGGATGAGCAGTTCTTC. The chain carries TRBV11-2 and TRBJ2-1; D is possibly TRBD1 or TRBD2 (5 bases each). Trimming took 3 bases from V and 8 from J, leaving 20 bases between them. Per the germline V gene, CDR1 is SGHAT and CDR2 is FQNNGV. The CDR3 covers 16 residues.

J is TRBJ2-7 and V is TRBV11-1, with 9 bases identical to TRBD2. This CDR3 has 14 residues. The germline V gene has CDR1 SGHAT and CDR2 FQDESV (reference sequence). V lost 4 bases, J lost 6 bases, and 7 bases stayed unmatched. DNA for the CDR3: TGTGCCAGCAGCTCCCCCGGGACTAGCTTCGAGCAGTACTTC. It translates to CASSSPGTSFEQYF.

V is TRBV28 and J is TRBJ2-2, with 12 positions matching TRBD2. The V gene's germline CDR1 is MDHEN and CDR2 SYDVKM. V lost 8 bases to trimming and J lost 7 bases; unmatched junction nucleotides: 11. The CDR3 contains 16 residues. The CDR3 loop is CASRVTSGRSYGELFF. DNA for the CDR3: TGTGCCAGCCGAGTTACTAGCGGGAGGTCTTACGGGGAGCTGTTTTTT.

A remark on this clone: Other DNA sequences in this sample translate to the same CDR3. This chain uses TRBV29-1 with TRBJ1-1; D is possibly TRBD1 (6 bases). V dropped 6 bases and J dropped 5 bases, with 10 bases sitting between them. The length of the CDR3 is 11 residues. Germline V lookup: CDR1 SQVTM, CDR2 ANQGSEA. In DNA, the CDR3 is TGCAGCGTCGAGGGGGTGACTGAAGCTTTCTTT. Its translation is CSVEGVTEAFF.

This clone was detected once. The CDR3 here is CASSWVLGTRQFF. In DNA, the CDR3 is TGTGCCAGCAGTTGGGTTCTCGGGACCCGGCAGTTCTTC. The chain links TRBV28 to TRBJ2-1; D assignment may be TRBD1 or TRBD2 (5 bases each). Trimming pared 4 bases from V and 12 bases from J, leaving 16 bases between. This CDR3 comprises 13 residues. From germline, CDR1 is MDHEN and CDR2 SYDVKM.

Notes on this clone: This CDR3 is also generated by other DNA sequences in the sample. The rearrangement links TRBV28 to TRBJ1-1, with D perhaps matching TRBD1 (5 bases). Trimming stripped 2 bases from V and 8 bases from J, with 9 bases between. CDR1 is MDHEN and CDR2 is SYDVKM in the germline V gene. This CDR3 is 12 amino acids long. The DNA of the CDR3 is TGTGCCAGCAGTTTAAGACAGACCGAAGCTTTCTTT. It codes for CASSLRQTEAFF.

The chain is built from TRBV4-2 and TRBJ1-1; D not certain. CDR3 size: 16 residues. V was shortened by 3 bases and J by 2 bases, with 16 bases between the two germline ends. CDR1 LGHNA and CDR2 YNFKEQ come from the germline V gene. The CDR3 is CASSHPGSSSNTEAFF. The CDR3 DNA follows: TGTGCCAGCAGCCATCCCGGGTCTTCTTCCAACACTGAAGCTTTCTTT.

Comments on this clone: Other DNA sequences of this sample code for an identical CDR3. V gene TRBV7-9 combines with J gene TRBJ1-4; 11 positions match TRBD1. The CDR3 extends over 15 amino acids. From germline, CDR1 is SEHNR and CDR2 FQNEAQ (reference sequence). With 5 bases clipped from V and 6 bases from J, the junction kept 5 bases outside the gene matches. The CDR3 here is CASSPWTGGDEKLFF. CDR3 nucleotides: TGTGCCAGCAGCCCGTGGACAGGGGGCGATGAAAAACTGTTTTTT.

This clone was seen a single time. CDR3: CASGAAGSYEQYF. The DNA for the CDR3 is TGTGCCAGCGGTGCAGCCGGCTCCTACGAGCAGTACTTC. This chain uses TRBV28 with TRBJ2-7; D remains ambiguous. This CDR3 region has 13 residues. Trimming removed 8 bases from V and 0 bases from J, with 11 bases in between. From germline, CDR1 is MDHEN and CDR2 SYDVKM.

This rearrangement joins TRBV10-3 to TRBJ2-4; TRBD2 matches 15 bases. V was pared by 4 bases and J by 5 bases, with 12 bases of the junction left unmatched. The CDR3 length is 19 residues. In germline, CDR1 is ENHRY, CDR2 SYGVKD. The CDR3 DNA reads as TGTGCCATCAGTGCTTCAAGGGGACTAGCGGGAGGACGTGAAAACATTCAGTACTTC. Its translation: CAISASRGLAGGRENIQYF.